This T cell receptor beta chain came from a study of T cell changes during pregnancy in multiple sclerosis. Assay: immunoSEQ multiplex PCR; the TCRdb copy retains only in-frame clones and omits some. The data contain around 72,000 clones, 75% to 95% of them singletons. The germline gives CDR1 SGDLS, CDR2 YYNGEE. V was pared by 3 bases and J by 0 bases, with 5 bases of the junction left unmatched. CDR3 length: 16 amino acids. This material consisted of peripheral blood, taken in the third trimester of pregnancy. The sequence was obtained from a female donor in good health, enrolled as a control in a pregnancy study. The rearrangement uses TRBV9 and TRBJ1-4; 7 bases line up with TRBD1. The CDR3 nucleotides are TGTGCCAGCAGCGATGACAGGGAAGCAACTAATGAAAAACTGTTTTTT. It encodes CASSDDREATNEKLFF. Using reference TRBV9 and TRBJ1-4 for the parts outside the CDR3, the full variable domain is DSGVTQTPKHLITATGQRVTLRCSPRSGDLSVYWYQQSLDQGLQFLIQYYNGEERAKGNILERFSAQQFPDLHSELNLSSLELGDSALYFCASSDDREATNEKLFFGSGTQLSVL.